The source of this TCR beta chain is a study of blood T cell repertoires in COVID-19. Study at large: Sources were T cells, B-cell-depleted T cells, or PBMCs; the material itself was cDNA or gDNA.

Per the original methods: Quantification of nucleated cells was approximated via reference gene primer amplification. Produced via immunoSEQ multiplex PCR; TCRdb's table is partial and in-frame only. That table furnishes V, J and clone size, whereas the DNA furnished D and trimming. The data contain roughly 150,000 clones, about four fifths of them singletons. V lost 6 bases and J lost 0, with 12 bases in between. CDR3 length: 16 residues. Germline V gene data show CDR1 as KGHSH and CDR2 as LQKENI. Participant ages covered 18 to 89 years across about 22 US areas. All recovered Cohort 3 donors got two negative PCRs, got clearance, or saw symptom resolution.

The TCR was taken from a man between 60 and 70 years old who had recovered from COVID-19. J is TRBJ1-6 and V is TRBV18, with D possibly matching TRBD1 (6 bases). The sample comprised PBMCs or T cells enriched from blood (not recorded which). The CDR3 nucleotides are TGTGCCAGCTCTCGTACAGGGAGCTCCTATAATTCACCCCTCCACTTT. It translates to CASSRTGSSYNSPLHF. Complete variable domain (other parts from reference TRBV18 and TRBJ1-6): NAGVMQNPRHLVRRRGQEARLRCSPMKGHSHVYWYRQLPEEGLKFMVYLQKENIIDESGMPKERFSAEFPKEGPSILRIQQVVRGDSAAYFCASSRTGSSYNSPLHFGNGTRLTVT.